This TCR beta chain was sequenced in a study of human T cells and chemical hapten exposure. Study-wide context: The variation in per-sample TCR yields arose mainly from small differences in pooled library volumes.

It was from unfractionated whole blood that total RNA was extracted. Attachment of unique molecular identifiers to individual cDNA molecules was performed in the library. Authors' data handling: The number of TCRs in each sample had a median of about 96,000 and spanned 23,224 to 690,600. TCRdb reanalysed the reads using MiXCR and keeps one entry per CDR3 protein. The V and J calls and clone size come from TCRdb's table, not from the authors' own analysis. The sample records roughly 120,000 distinct CDR3 sequences, more than 8.5% being singletons. This clonotype has a count of ten or more. Germline-derived CDR1 and CDR2 are DFQATT and SNEGSKA (reference sequence). The CDR3 is 15 amino acids. V lost 1 base to trimming and J lost 0 bases, with 10 bases between them.

This clonotype was sampled from a human donor in good health. Some clones in this sample may be carry-over from other donors' samples. The sample comprised whole blood. The rearrangement uses TRBV20-1 and TRBJ2-1; D might be TRBD2 (6 bases). As DNA, the CDR3 is TGCAGTGCTAGAGGGGACTTCCACTCCTACAATGAGCAGTTCTTC. It encodes CSARGDFHSYNEQFF.